Listed below are T cell receptor beta chains from one sample, sequenced in a study of neurological immune-mediated disorders. One entry per CDR3 protein, called by TCRdb with MiXCR from the 5' RACE reads. Of some 22,000 distinct CDR3 sequences in the sample, around 16% are singletons; the top ten hold less than 9.5%. The sequencing input was CD8+ T cells from blood. All receptors derive from a woman younger than 30 with multiple sclerosis. The CDR3 runs from the conserved cysteine through the conserved F or W. The D gene is left open where the match is weak. Clone size is shown for a subset of rows, as once, few, many or a class of expanded clone.

>TRBV10-2|-|TRBJ2-1|-
CASSEGWSEQFF
TGCGCCAGCAGTGAGGGTTGGTCGGAGCAGTTCTTC
>TRBV6-5|few|TRBJ2-7|-
CASSSQGFDEQYF
TGTGCCAGCAGTTCCCAGGGGTTTGACGAGCAGTACTTC
>TRBV19|many|TRBJ2-1|-
CASSISGAILKNEQFF
TGTGCCAGTAGTATCTCAGGAGCTATACTGAAAAATGAGCAGTTCTTC
>TRBV9|medium-sized|TRBJ1-5|-
CASSASASRNQPQHF
TGTGCCAGCAGCGCGAGTGCGAGCCGGAATCAGCCCCAGCATTTT
>TRBV29-1|medium-sized|TRBJ1-2|-
CSFWWGAYGYTF
TGCAGCTTTTGGTGGGGGGCCTATGGCTACACCTTC
>TRBV20-1|-|TRBJ1-1|-
CSAGLLTGAEAFF
TGCAGTGCCGGCCTTCTCACGGGCGCTGAAGCTTTCTTT
>TRBV24-1|many|TRBJ2-1|-
CATSDFDHRYNEQFF
TGTGCCACCAGTGATTTCGATCACAGGTACAATGAGCAGTTCTTC
>TRBV11-3|many|TRBJ2-1|-
CASSLGGRTYNEQFF
TGTGCCAGCAGCCTAGGGGGGAGGACCTACAATGAGCAGTTCTTC
>TRBV7-9|many|TRBJ2-7|TRBD2
CASTQSGGRAYEQYF
TGTGCCAGCACCCAAAGCGGGGGGCGAGCCTACGAGCAGTACTTC
>TRBV20-1|medium-sized|TRBJ1-1|TRBD1
CSAKTGTTEAFF
TGCAGTGCTAAGACAGGGACAACTGAAGCTTTCTTT
>TRBV5-1|many|TRBJ1-5|-
CASSLACNSNSNQPQHF
TGCGCCAGCAGCTTGGCCTGTAACAGCAATAGCAATCAGCCCCAGCATTTT
>TRBV29-1|-|TRBJ1-2|-
CSVEGSWGYGYTF
TGCAGCGTTGAAGGGAGCTGGGGCTATGGCTACACCTTC
>TRBV10-3|many|TRBJ2-1|-
CAISESGRNNEQFF
TGTGCCATCAGTGAGTCGGGTAGAAACAATGAGCAGTTCTTC
>TRBV4-3|many|TRBJ1-1|-
CASSRALDNTEAFF
TGCGCCAGCAGCCGAGCCCTCGACAACACTGAAGCTTTCTTT
>TRBV29-1|many|TRBJ1-1|-
CSVDLDRSNTEAFF
TGCAGCGTTGATTTGGACAGATCGAACACTGAAGCTTTCTTT
>TRBV14|-|TRBJ2-1|TRBD2
CASSQLAGDPYNEQFF
TGTGCCAGCAGCCAACTAGCGGGAGATCCCTACAATGAGCAGTTCTTC
>TRBV7-3|many|TRBJ2-3|TRBD1
CASSLRGGDPPDTQYF
TGTGCCAGCAGCTTAAGAGGGGGCGACCCCCCAGATACGCAGTATTTT
>TRBV20-1|many|TRBJ1-1|-
CSASLNTEAFF
TGCAGTGCTTCGCTGAACACTGAAGCTTTCTTT
>TRBV27|many|TRBJ2-1|TRBD2
CASSPGLALAEQFF
TGTGCCAGCAGTCCCGGACTAGCTCTGGCTGAGCAGTTCTTC
>TRBV7-6|many|TRBJ1-1|-
CASSLTENTEAFF
TGTGCCAGCAGCCTGACGGAGAACACTGAAGCTTTCTTT
>TRBV27|many|TRBJ1-2|TRBD1
CASSLTPGQGDNYGYTF
TGTGCCAGCAGTTTGACCCCGGGACAGGGGGATAACTATGGCTACACCTTC
>TRBV9|medium-sized|TRBJ1-2|-
CASSVGDRNGYTF
TGTGCCAGCAGCGTTGGAGATCGGAATGGCTACACCTTC
>TRBV7-9|many|TRBJ2-7|-
CASSLNQYEQYF
TGTGCCAGCAGCCTAAACCAGTACGAGCAGTACTTC
>TRBV29-1|many|TRBJ2-7|-
CSVEDKEGPYEQYF
TGCAGCGTTGAAGATAAAGAGGGTCCCTACGAGCAGTACTTC
>TRBV7-9|many|TRBJ2-1|TRBD2
CASSPAVAGFSHEQFF
TGTGCCAGCAGCCCGGCGGTAGCGGGATTTTCCCATGAGCAGTTCTTC
>TRBV20-1|many|TRBJ2-1|-
CSASAPVGALVNEQFF
TGCAGTGCTAGTGCCCCGGTGGGAGCCCTAGTCAATGAGCAGTTCTTC
>TRBV11-2|-|TRBJ2-3|TRBD1
CASSWRTGDHTDTQYF
TGTGCCAGCAGCTGGAGGACAGGGGACCACACAGATACGCAGTATTTT
>TRBV20-1|few|TRBJ2-3|-
CSACPESTDTQYF
TGCAGTGCTTGCCCAGAAAGCACAGATACGCAGTATTTT
>TRBV7-9|many|TRBJ2-1|TRBD2
CASSYSGGSSYNEQFF
TGTGCCAGCAGCTATAGCGGGGGGAGCTCCTACAATGAGCAGTTCTTC
>TRBV5-5|once|TRBJ2-3|TRBD1
CASSFRDRVPPDTQYF
TGTGCCAGCAGTTTCCGGGACAGGGTCCCCCCAGATACGCAGTATTTT
>TRBV12-3/TRBV12-4|medium-sized|TRBJ1-1|TRBD1
CASSLDRGRPGAFF
TGTGCCAGCAGTTTAGACAGGGGGCGGCCAGGGGCTTTCTTT
>TRBV13|-|TRBJ2-2|TRBD1
CASSSPTGGATGELFF
TGTGCCAGCAGCTCGCCGACAGGGGGAGCCACCGGGGAGCTGTTTTTT
>TRBV7-9|many|TRBJ1-1|-
CASLGGNTEAFF
TGTGCCAGTTTAGGGGGGAACACTGAAGCTTTCTTT
>TRBV6-5|-|TRBJ1-2|TRBD1
CASSIFRGGYGYTF
TGTGCCAGCAGTATTTTCAGGGGGGGCTATGGCTACACCTTC
>TRBV12-3/TRBV12-4|many|TRBJ1-6|-
CASSPTLTNSPLHF
TGTGCCAGCAGTCCCACATTAACTAATTCACCCCTCCACTTT
>TRBV28|many|TRBJ2-1|TRBD2
CASSLSGGADEQFF
TGTGCCAGCAGTTTAAGCGGGGGGGCAGATGAGCAGTTCTTC
>TRBV7-7|-|TRBJ2-2|-
CASSFRRGTGELFF
TGTGCTAGCAGCTTCCGCCGGGGGACCGGGGAGCTGTTTTTT
>TRBV27|many|TRBJ2-2|TRBD2
CASSSRTSVNTGELFF
TGTGCCAGCAGTTCCAGGACTAGCGTAAACACCGGGGAGCTGTTTTTT
>TRBV12-3/TRBV12-4|-|TRBJ1-2|TRBD1
CASSPTRQGLPHNYGYTF
TGTGCCAGCAGTCCCACCCGACAGGGTCTTCCTCATAACTATGGCTACACCTTC
>TRBV20-1|many|TRBJ2-2|TRBD2
CSARDGGGLNTGELFF
TGCAGTGCTAGAGATGGGGGAGGGTTGAACACCGGGGAGCTGTTTTTT
>TRBV20-1|few|TRBJ1-2|TRBD1
CSVSGTDYGYTF
TGCAGTGTTAGCGGGACAGACTATGGCTACACCTTT
>TRBV7-6|many|TRBJ1-5|-
CASSKEEGNQPQHF
TGTGCCAGCAGCAAAGAGGAGGGAAATCAGCCCCAGCATTTT
>TRBV14|many|TRBJ2-5|TRBD2
CASSQDMGLGLQETQYF
TGTGCCAGCAGCCAAGATATGGGACTAGGGCTCCAAGAGACCCAGTACTTC
>TRBV6-5|medium-sized|TRBJ2-4|TRBD2
CASSPAASGTSIQYF
TGTGCCAGCAGTCCCGCCGCTAGCGGGACATCCATTCAGTACTTC
>TRBV10-3|-|TRBJ2-1|-
CAISESKFLTGNSYNEQFF
TGTGCCATCAGTGAGTCGAAATTCCTAACGGGCAACTCCTACAATGAGCAGTTCTTC
>TRBV30|many|TRBJ2-6|-
CAWSVPTVNSGANVLTF
TGTGCCTGGAGTGTACCCACTGTAAACTCTGGGGCCAACGTCCTGACTTTC
>TRBV6-5|many|TRBJ2-7|-
CASSYSTAESYEQYF
TGTGCCAGCAGTTACTCCACGGCAGAATCCTACGAGCAGTACTTC
>TRBV27|many|TRBJ2-5|TRBD2
CASSFNGRAQETQYF
TGTGCCAGCAGTTTTAACGGGAGGGCCCAAGAGACCCAGTACTTC
>TRBV9|many|TRBJ1-1|-
CASSVGLIMDTEAFF
TGTGCCAGCAGCGTGGGCCTGATCATGGACACTGAAGCTTTCTTT
>TRBV19|many|TRBJ2-7|-
CASSPGGDSYEQYF
TGTGCCAGTAGCCCCGGTGGCGATTCCTACGAGCAGTACTTC
>TRBV7-9|many|TRBJ2-5|TRBD1
CASSWDRDYETQYF
TGTGCCAGCAGCTGGGACAGGGATTATGAGACCCAGTACTTC
>TRBV20-1|-|TRBJ1-6|-
CSARDLDSGSYNSPLHF
TGCAGTGCTAGAGATCTGGACTCGGGGTCCTATAATTCACCCCTCCACTTT
>TRBV27|many|TRBJ2-2|TRBD1
CASSLIGQGAPGELFF
TGTGCCAGCAGTTTAATTGGACAGGGGGCCCCCGGGGAGCTGTTTTTT
>TRBV12-3/TRBV12-4|many|TRBJ2-1|TRBD2
CASILAPPDSGRTTGEQFF
TGTGCCAGCATACTAGCCCCGCCGGATAGCGGGAGGACTACTGGTGAGCAGTTCTTC
>TRBV2|many|TRBJ1-2|TRBD1
CASRDRVGTNYGYTF
TGTGCCAGCAGGGACAGGGTGGGGACTAACTATGGCTACACCTTC
>TRBV19|-|TRBJ1-3|-
CASSMKSRFPGNTIYF
TGTGCCAGTAGTATGAAGAGTCGGTTTCCTGGAAACACCATATATTTT
>TRBV15|few|TRBJ2-1|-
CATSRDGSGPILEQFF
TGTGCCACCAGCAGAGATGGTTCGGGACCCATCCTTGAGCAGTTCTTC
>TRBV12-3/TRBV12-4|many|TRBJ2-7|TRBD1
CASSLGDRGQQYF
TGTGCCAGCAGTTTAGGGGACAGGGGACAGCAGTACTTC
>TRBV20-1|many|TRBJ2-7|-
CSASPDSSYEQYF
TGCAGTGCTAGTCCAGACAGCTCCTACGAGCAGTACTTC
>TRBV7-9|many|TRBJ2-5|-
CASSLEIETQYF
TGTGCCAGCAGCTTAGAGATCGAGACCCAGTACTTC